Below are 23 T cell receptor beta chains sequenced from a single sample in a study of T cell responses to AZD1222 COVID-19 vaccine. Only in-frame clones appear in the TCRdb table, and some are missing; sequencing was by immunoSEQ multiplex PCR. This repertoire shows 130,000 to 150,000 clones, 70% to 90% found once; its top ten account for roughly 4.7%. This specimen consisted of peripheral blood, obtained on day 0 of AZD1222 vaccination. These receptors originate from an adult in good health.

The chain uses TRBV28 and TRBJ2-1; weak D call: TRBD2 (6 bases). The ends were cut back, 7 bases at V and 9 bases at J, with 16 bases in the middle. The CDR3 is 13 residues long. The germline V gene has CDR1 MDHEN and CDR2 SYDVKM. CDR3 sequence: CASKGFRGSEQFF. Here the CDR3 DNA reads TGTGCCAGCAAGGGGTTTCGGGGGAGTGAGCAGTTCTTC.

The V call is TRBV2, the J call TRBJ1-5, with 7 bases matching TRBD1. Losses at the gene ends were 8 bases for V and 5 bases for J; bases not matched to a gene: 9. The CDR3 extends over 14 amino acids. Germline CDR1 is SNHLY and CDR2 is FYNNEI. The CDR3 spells CASGLTGRDQPQHF. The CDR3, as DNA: TGTGCCAGCGGACTGACAGGGCGCGATCAGCCCCAGCATTTT. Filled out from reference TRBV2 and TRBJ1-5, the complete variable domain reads EPEVTQTPSHQVTQMGQEVILRCVPISNHLYFYWYRQILGQKVEFLVSFYNNEISEKSEIFDDQFSVERPDGSNFTLKIRSTKLEDSAMYFCASGLTGRDQPQHFGDGTRLSIL.

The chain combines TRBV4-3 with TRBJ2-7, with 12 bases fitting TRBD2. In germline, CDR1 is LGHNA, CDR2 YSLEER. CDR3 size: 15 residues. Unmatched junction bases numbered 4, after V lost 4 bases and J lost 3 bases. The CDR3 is CASSPRTSGNYEQYF. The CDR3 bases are TGCGCCAGCAGCCCGCGGACTAGCGGGAACTACGAGCAGTACTTC.

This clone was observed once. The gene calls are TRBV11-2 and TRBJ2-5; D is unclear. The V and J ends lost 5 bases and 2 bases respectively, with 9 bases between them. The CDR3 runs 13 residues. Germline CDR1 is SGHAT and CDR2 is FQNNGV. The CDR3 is CASSPAVQETQYF. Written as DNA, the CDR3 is TGTGCCAGCAGCCCGGCAGTTCAAGAGACCCAGTACTTC. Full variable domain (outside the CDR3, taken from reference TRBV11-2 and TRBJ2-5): EAGVAQSPRYKIIEKRQSVAFWCNPISGHATLYWYQQILGQGPKLLIQFQNNGVVDDSQLPKDRFSAERLKGVDSTLKIQPAKLEDSAVYLCASSPAVQETQYFGPGTRLLVL.

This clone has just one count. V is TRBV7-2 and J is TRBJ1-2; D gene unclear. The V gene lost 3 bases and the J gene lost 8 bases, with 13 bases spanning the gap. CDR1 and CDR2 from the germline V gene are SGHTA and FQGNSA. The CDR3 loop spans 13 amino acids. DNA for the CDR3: TGTGCCAGCAGCTTCTCGGCTACGAGGGGCTACACCTTC. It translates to CASSFSATRGYTF.

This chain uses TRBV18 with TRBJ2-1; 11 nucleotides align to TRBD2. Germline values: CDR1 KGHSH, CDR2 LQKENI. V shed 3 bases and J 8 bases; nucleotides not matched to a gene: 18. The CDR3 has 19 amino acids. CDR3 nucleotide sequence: TGTGCCAGCTCACCCCAGCTAGCGGGAGGCTCCAGGGTCTTAGATGAGCAGTTCTTC. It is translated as CASSPQLAGGSRVLDEQFF.

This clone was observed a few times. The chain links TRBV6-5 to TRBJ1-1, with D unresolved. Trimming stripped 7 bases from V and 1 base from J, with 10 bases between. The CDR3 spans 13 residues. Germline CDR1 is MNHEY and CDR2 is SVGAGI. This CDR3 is CASTRTENTEAFF. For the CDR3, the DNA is TGTGCCAGCACTAGGACGGAGAACACTGAAGCTTTCTTT.

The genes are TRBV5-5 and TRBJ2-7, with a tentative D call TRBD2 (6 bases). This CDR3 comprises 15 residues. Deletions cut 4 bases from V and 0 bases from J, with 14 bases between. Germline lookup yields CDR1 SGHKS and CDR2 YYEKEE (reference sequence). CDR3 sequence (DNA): TGTGCCAGCAGCGGTATACTAGCTGCCTCCTACGAGCAGTACTTC. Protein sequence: CASSGILAASYEQYF.

Here the CDR3 reads CASSLGTEAFF. In DNA form, the CDR3 reads TGTGCCAGCAGTTTGGGCACTGAAGCTTTCTTT. This sequence joins TRBV12-3 or TRBV12-4 and TRBJ1-1; no clear D. Trimming took 3 bases from V and 4 from J, leaving 3 bases between them. This CDR3 spans 11 amino acids.

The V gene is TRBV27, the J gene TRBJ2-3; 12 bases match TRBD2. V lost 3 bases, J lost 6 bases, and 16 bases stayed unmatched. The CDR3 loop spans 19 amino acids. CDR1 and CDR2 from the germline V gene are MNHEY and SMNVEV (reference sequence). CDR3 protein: CASSFRTSGTPGKRDTQYF. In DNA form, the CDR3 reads TGTGCCAGCAGTTTTCGGACTAGCGGGACCCCTGGGAAAAGGGATACGCAGTATTTT.

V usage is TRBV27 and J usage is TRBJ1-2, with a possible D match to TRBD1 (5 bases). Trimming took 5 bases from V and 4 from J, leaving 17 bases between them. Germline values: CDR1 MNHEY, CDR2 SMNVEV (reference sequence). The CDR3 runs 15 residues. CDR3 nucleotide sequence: TGTGCCAGCAGTCGGGGCAGGGAACTCGGCTATGGCTACACCTTC. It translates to CASSRGRELGYGYTF.

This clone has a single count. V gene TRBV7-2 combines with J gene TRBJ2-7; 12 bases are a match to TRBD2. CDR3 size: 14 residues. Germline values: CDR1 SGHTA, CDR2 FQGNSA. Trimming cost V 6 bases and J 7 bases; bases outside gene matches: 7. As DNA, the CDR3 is TGTGCCAGCAGGGCGACTAGCGGGAGAGGGGAGCAGTACTTC. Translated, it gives CASRATSGRGEQYF.

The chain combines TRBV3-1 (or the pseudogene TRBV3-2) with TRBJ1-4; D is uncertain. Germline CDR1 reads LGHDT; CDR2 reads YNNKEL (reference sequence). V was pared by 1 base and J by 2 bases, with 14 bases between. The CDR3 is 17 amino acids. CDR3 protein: CASSQARSVGTNEKLFF. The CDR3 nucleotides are TGTGCCAGCAGCCAAGCCCGTTCGGTGGGGACTAATGAAAAACTGTTTTTT.

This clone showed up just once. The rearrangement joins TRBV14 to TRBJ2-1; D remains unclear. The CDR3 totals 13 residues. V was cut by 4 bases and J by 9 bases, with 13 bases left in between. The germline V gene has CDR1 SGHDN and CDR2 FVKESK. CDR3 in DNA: TGTGCCAGCAGCCTACCTTTATTAGCTGAGCAGTTCTTC. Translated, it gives CASSLPLLAEQFF. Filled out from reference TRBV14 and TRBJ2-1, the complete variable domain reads EAGVTQFPSHSVIEKGQTVTLRCDPISGHDNLYWYRRVMGKEIKFLLHFVKESKQDESGMPNNRFLAERTGGTYSTLKVQPAELEDSGVYFCASSLPLLAEQFFGPGTRLTVL.

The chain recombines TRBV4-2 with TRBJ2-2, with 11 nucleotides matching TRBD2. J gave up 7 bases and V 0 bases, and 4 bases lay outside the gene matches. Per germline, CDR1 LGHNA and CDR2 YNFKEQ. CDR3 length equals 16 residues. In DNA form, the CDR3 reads TGTGCCAGCAGCCAAGATGTAGCGGGAGGGGTCGGGGAGCTGTTTTTT. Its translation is CASSQDVAGGVGELFF.

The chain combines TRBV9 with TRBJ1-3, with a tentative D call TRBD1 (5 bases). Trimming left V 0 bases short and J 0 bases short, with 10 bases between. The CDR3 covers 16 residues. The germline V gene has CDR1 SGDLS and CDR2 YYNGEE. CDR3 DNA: TGTGCCAGCAGCGTAGCTCGACAGATCTCTGGAAACACCATATATTTT. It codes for CASSVARQISGNTIYF.

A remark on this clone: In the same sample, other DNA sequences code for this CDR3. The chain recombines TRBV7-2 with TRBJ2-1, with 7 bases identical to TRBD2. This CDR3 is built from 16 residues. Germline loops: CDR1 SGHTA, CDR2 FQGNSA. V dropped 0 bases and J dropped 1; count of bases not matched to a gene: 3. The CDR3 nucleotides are TGTGCCAGCAGCTTAGCGGGCGGGAGATCCTACAATGAGCAGTTCTTC. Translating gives CASSLAGGRSYNEQFF.

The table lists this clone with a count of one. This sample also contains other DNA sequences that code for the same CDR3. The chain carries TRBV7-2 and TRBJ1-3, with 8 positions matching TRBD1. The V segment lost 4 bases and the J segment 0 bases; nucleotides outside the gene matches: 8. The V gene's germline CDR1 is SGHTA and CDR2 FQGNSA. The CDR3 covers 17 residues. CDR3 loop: CASSSSGGGRSGNTIYF. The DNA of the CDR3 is TGTGCCAGCAGCTCCTCAGGGGGCGGACGCTCTGGAAACACCATATATTTT.

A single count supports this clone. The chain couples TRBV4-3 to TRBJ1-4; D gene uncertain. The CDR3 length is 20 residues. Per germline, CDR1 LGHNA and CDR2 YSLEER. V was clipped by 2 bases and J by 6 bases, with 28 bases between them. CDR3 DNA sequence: TGCGCCAGCAGCCAACGCGGCCCCGGACGGTTCCCTATGACCTATGAAAAACTGTTTTTT. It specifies CASSQRGPGRFPMTYEKLFF.

The CDR3 protein is CASSISGRQETQYF. In nucleotides, the CDR3 is TGTGCCAGCAGCATTAGCGGGAGACAAGAGACCCAGTACTTC. The chain couples TRBV21-1 to TRBJ2-5; TRBD2, the table's D call, lacks a check against the DNA. TRBV21-1 is an annotated pseudogene. The CDR3 length is 14 residues.

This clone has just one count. Here the CDR3 DNA reads TGCGCCAGCCAAGAGGGACCGAGCACTGAAGCTTTCTTT. Protein sequence: CASQEGPSTEAFF. The V call is TRBV10-1, the J call TRBJ1-1, with a possible D match to TRBD1 (5 bases). With 8 bases removed from V and 4 bases from J, the gap between germline ends came to 14 bases. Germline values: CDR1 WNHNN, CDR2 SYGVQD (reference sequence). CDR3 size: 13 residues.

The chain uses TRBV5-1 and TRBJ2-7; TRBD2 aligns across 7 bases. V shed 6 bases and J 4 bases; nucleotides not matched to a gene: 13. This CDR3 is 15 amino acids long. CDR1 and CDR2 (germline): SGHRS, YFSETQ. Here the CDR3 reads CASTLGGREFYEQYF. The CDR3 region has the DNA TGCGCCAGCACCCTTGGCGGGAGAGAATTTTACGAGCAGTACTTC.

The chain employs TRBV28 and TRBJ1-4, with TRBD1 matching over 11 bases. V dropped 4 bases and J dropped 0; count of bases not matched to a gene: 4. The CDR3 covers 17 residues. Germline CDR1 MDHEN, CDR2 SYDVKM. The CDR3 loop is CASSSPGQGATNEKLFF. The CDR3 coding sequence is TGTGCCAGCAGTTCCCCGGGACAGGGGGCAACTAATGAAAAACTGTTTTTT.